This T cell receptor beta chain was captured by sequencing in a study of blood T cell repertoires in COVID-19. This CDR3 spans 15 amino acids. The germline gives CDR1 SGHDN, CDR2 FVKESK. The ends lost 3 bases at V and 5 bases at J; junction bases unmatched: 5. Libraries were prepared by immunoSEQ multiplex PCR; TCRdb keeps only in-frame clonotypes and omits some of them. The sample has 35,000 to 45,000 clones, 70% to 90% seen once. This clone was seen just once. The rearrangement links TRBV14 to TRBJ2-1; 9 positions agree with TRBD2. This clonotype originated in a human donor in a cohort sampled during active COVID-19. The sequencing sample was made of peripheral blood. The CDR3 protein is CASSHPLAGNNEQFF. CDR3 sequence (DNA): TGTGCCAGCAGCCACCCACTAGCGGGCAACAATGAGCAGTTCTTC. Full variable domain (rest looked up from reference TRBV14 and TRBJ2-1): EAGVTQFPSHSVIEKGQTVTLRCDPISGHDNLYWYRRVMGKEIKFLLHFVKESKQDESGMPNNRFLAERTGGTYSTLKVQPAELEDSGVYFCASSHPLAGNNEQFFGPGTRLTVL.